These 26 T cell receptor beta chains originate from one sample sequenced in a study of T cell responses to AZD1222 COVID-19 vaccine. Generated by immunoSEQ multiplex PCR, the TCRdb table keeps only in-frame clones and is missing some. The profile shows approximately 140,000 clones, about 87% of them singletons. The sample here was peripheral blood, taken on day 0 of AZD1222 vaccination. Every receptor here comes from an adult in good health.

The DNA for the CDR3 is TGTGCCAGCAGCCCCTCCACAGGGTTCACTGAAGCTTTCTTT. Its translation: CASSPSTGFTEAFF. The chain joins TRBV7-9 to TRBJ1-1; possible D gene TRBD1, 6 bases. Germline loops: CDR1 SEHNR, CDR2 FQNEAQ (reference sequence). V lost 5 bases, J lost 4 bases, and 14 bases lay in between. The length of the CDR3 is 14 residues.

The V call is TRBV2, the J call TRBJ2-1; 9 bases fit TRBD2. CDR1 and CDR2 from the germline V gene are SNHLY and FYNNEI. V shed 11 bases and J 4 bases; nucleotides not matched to a gene: 6. There are 13 residues in the CDR3. For the CDR3, the DNA is TGTGCCGTGGCTAGCGGGATGTACAATGAGCAGTTCTTC. Amino acids: CAVASGMYNEQFF.

The V call is TRBV7-9, the J call TRBJ2-4; no reliable D call. The CDR3 has 11 amino acids. With 3 bases removed from V and 13 bases from J, the gap between germline ends came to 10 bases. Germline-derived CDR1 and CDR2 are SEHNR and FQNEAQ (reference sequence). CDR3 nucleotide sequence: TGTGCCAGCAGCTTGGTGGGAATCCAGTACTTC. It is translated as CASSLVGIQYF.

This chain connects TRBV2 to TRBJ2-3; the match to TRBD2 covers 12 bases. The germline gives CDR1 SNHLY, CDR2 FYNNEI. This CDR3 is built from 15 residues. J was trimmed by 4 bases and V by 6 bases; bases with no gene match: 5. The CDR3 DNA follows: TGTGCCAGCAGGTTGACTAGCGGGAGTGCAGATACGCAGTATTTT. Protein sequence: CASRLTSGSADTQYF.

This chain links TRBV6-5 with TRBJ1-4; possible D gene TRBD1, 6 bases. Per the germline V gene, CDR1 is MNHEY and CDR2 is SVGAGI. The CDR3 runs to 15 residues. Trimming shortened V by 10 bases and J by 1 base, and 16 bases separated the two germline ends. The CDR3 reads CATTRTEGTNEKLFF. The CDR3 coding sequence is TGTGCCACCACCAGGACAGAGGGAACTAATGAAAAACTGTTTTTT.

The J gene is TRBJ1-2, the V gene TRBV5-6; 7 positions agree with TRBD1. Losses at the gene ends were 5 bases for V and 4 bases for J; bases not matched to a gene: 8. The CDR3 sequence is 14 residues long. Per germline, CDR1 SGHDT and CDR2 YYEEEE. CDR3 DNA: TGTGCCAGCAGTGGACAGGCCACCGTCTATGGCTACACCTTC. Translation gives CASSGQATVYGYTF.

This rearrangement joins TRBV4-3 to TRBJ2-1; 8 bases align to TRBD2. V shed 0 bases, J shed 4 bases, and the junction held 5 bases outside the gene matches. From germline, CDR1 is LGHNA and CDR2 YSLEER. The CDR3 is made up of 16 amino acids. CDR3 sequence reads: CASSQDRTSRYNEQFF. The CDR3 bases are TGCGCCAGCAGCCAAGACCGGACTAGCCGTTACAATGAGCAGTTCTTC.

The rearrangement uses TRBV5-1 and TRBJ1-3; D not resolved. The V gene lost 4 bases and the J gene lost 6 bases, with 14 bases spanning the gap. This CDR3 has 14 amino acids. CDR1 is SGHRS and CDR2 is YFSETQ in the germline V gene. This CDR3 is CASSAGSGENTIYF. The CDR3 coding sequence is TGCGCCAGCAGCGCGGGAAGTGGCGAAAACACCATATATTTT.

V gene TRBV3-1 (or the pseudogene TRBV3-2) combines with J gene TRBJ1-5; D remains ambiguous. V dropped 0 bases and J dropped 1 base, with 10 bases sitting between them. The CDR3 loop spans 16 amino acids. The germline V gene encodes CDR1 LGHDT and CDR2 YNNKEL (reference sequence). This chain's CDR3 is CASSQEFSVSNQPQHF. CDR3 DNA sequence: TGTGCCAGCAGCCAAGAGTTTTCTGTAAGCAATCAGCCCCAGCATTTT.

In its sample, this clone was seen a few times. This chain uses TRBV20-1 with TRBJ2-1; no reliable D call. The CDR3 sequence is 14 residues long. V was cut by 3 bases and J by 5 bases, with 14 bases left in between. Germline CDR1 DFQATT, CDR2 SNEGSKA (reference sequence). The CDR3 sequence is CSASVNSPDNEQFF. In DNA form, the CDR3 reads TGCAGTGCTAGTGTTAATTCTCCGGACAATGAGCAGTTCTTC.

The rearrangement links TRBV11-3 to TRBJ2-1; no reliable D call. V was trimmed by 1 base and J by 10 bases, leaving 8 bases between them. This CDR3 comprises 12 residues. The germline gives CDR1 SGHNT, CDR2 YENEEA. DNA of the CDR3: TGTGCCAGCAGCTTAGTATCCCGGGAGCAGTTCTTC. Protein product: CASSLVSREQFF.

V is TRBV27 and J is TRBJ1-5, with D unresolved. V was cut by 9 bases and J by 4 bases, with 10 bases left in between. The CDR3 is made up of 12 amino acids. Looked up from germline, CDR1 is MNHEY and CDR2 is SMNVEV (reference sequence). The CDR3 DNA reads as TGTGCCAGTTCGGACGGTAATCAGCCCCAGCATTTT. This codes for CASSDGNQPQHF.

This chain uses TRBV6-5 with TRBJ1-2, with D unclear. The CDR3 sequence is 12 residues long. The V gene lost 5 bases and the J gene lost 2 bases, with 6 bases spanning the gap. Germline CDR1 reads MNHEY; CDR2 reads SVGAGI. CDR3 in DNA: TGTGCCAGCAGTATGGGAAACTATGGCTACACCTTC. This encodes CASSMGNYGYTF.

The V call is TRBV29-1, the J call TRBJ2-5; D may be TRBD1 or TRBD2 (5 bases each). The CDR3 extends over 12 amino acids. Trimming left V 4 bases short and J 2 bases short, with 8 bases between. CDR1 is SQVTM and CDR2 is ANQGSEA in the germline V gene. As DNA, the CDR3 is TGCAGCGTTGGGGACGGTCAAGAGACCCAGTACTTC. Translation: CSVGDGQETQYF.

The chain couples TRBV7-2 to TRBJ2-7; 8 bases map to TRBD2. With V trimmed by 2 bases and J by 6 bases, 6 bases remained unmatched. This CDR3 is 14 amino acids long. Germline CDR1 SGHTA, CDR2 FQGNSA. The DNA for the CDR3 is TGTGCCAGCAGCTTAAACGGGAGGGCCGGCGAGCAGTACTTC. Translation gives CASSLNGRAGEQYF.

The chain recombines TRBV3-1 (or the pseudogene TRBV3-2) with TRBJ2-1; 7 bases are a match to TRBD1. Germline V gene lookup returns CDR1 LGHDT and CDR2 YNNKEL (reference sequence). With V trimmed by 0 bases and J by 9 bases, 8 bases remained unmatched. The CDR3 sequence is 15 residues long. The CDR3 spells CASSQESVGGGEQFF. As DNA, the CDR3 is TGTGCCAGCAGCCAAGAATCGGTAGGGGGCGGTGAGCAGTTCTTC.

The rearrangement links TRBV5-6 to TRBJ1-5, with D unclear. The V end lost 0 bases, the J end lost 7 bases, and 11 bases lay between the germline ends. CDR3 length: 14 amino acids. Germline-derived CDR1 and CDR2 are SGHDT and YYEEEE. The CDR3 DNA sequence: TGTGCCAGCAGCTTGGGCCGGGGAGGACAGCCCCAGCATTTT. Translation gives CASSLGRGGQPQHF.

This clone has more than one count but fewer than ten. This chain's CDR3 is CASSLEDRGYEQYF. Written as DNA, the CDR3 is TGCGCCAGCAGCTTGGAGGACAGGGGGTACGAGCAGTACTTC. This rearrangement joins TRBV5-1 to TRBJ2-7; 10 nucleotides match TRBD1. V lost 0 bases and J lost 4; bases outside the gene matches: 1. CDR1 and CDR2 from the germline V gene are SGHRS and YFSETQ. The CDR3 covers 14 residues.

A word on this clone: It is unclear where the CDR3 begins or ends on the DNA, so no DNA is shown, and the CDR3 is as TCRdb lists it. The chain is built from TRBV19 and TRBJ1-2. CDR1 LNHDA and CDR2 SQIVND come from the germline V gene (reference sequence). Termini included, the CDR3 measures 15 amino acids. CDR3 protein: CASSFGAGTAFGYTF.

V usage is TRBV21-1 and J usage is TRBJ2-1; the tabulated D call, TRBD2, remains unverified against the DNA. TRBV21-1 corresponds to a pseudogene. CDR3 size: 18 residues. Written as DNA, the CDR3 is TGTGCCAGCAGCAAGGAGGGAAGGGGTTCGAAAACAAACAATGAGCAGTTCTTC. Translated: CASSKEGRGSKTNNEQFF.

The chain links TRBV12-5 to TRBJ2-1, with 12 bases identical to TRBD2. The junction had 20 bases not matched to a gene; V was cut back by 5 bases and J by 6 bases. Germline V lookup: CDR1 LGHNT, CDR2 FRNRAP. This CDR3 spans 20 amino acids. CDR3 loop: CASGPDLGPGLAGRGNEQFF. In DNA, the CDR3 is TGTGCTAGTGGTCCAGACTTGGGTCCGGGACTAGCGGGTCGGGGCAATGAGCAGTTCTTC.

The chain couples TRBV12-3 or TRBV12-4 to TRBJ1-2, with a tentative D call TRBD1 (5 bases). This CDR3 is built from 12 residues. The V end lost 2 bases, the J end lost 14 bases, and 15 bases lay between the germline ends. The CDR3: CASSLRGWGGTF. The CDR3 DNA follows: TGTGCCAGCAGTTTAAGGGGTTGGGGAGGGACCTTC.

The CDR3 DNA reads as TGTGCCAGCAGCACAGGGCCGGACACCGGGGAGCTGTTTTTT. Its protein product is CASSTGPDTGELFF. The chain recombines TRBV6-4 with TRBJ2-2, with a tentative D call TRBD1 (6 bases). V lost 6 bases and J 3 bases, leaving 11 bases between the germline ends. This CDR3 region has 14 residues. Germline CDR1 reads MRHNA; CDR2 reads SNTAGT.

The rearrangement links TRBV11-3 to TRBJ2-2; D may be TRBD2 (5 bases). Germline V lookup: CDR1 SGHNT, CDR2 YENEEA. The CDR3 contains 14 residues. Trimming stripped 5 bases from V and 9 bases from J, with 16 bases between. The CDR3 here is CASSPWVGERELFF. The CDR3 region has the DNA TGTGCCAGCAGCCCCTGGGTCGGGGAGCGGGAGCTGTTTTTT.

This chain connects TRBV9 to TRBJ2-5; no clear D. The V and J ends lost 2 bases and 3 bases respectively, with 11 bases between them. The CDR3 runs 14 residues. CDR1 is SGDLS and CDR2 is YYNGEE in the germline V gene. CDR3 nucleotide sequence: TGTGCCAGCAGCGTGGGTATGTTTGAAGAGACCCAGTACTTC. Its translation: CASSVGMFEETQYF.

The rearrangement links TRBV2 to TRBJ2-3; D uncertain. The CDR3 sequence is 14 residues long. V was shortened by 6 bases and J by 9 bases, with 19 bases between the two germline ends. Germline values: CDR1 SNHLY, CDR2 FYNNEI. This CDR3 reads CASRGTVAPSTQYF. The CDR3 nucleotides read TGTGCCAGCAGGGGAACGGTGGCCCCCTCGACGCAGTATTTT.